This is a list of T cell receptor beta chains from one sample in a study of neoadjuvant nivolumab and ipilimumab in lung cancer. The table came from immunoSEQ multiplex PCR; TCRdb's copy has only in-frame clones and leaves some out. The sample shows roughly 39,000 clones, 75% to 90% of them seen only once. The specimen was peripheral blood, collected before neoadjuvant nivolumab, alone or with ipilimumab. Receptors originate from an adult with non-small cell lung cancer. The CDR3 runs from the conserved cysteine through the conserved F or W. Fields, in order: J gene, V gene, clone size, D gene, CDR3 DNA, CDR3 protein. The D gene is left open where the match is weak. Some rows mark clone size as missing; the rest say once, few, many or name a class of expanded clone.

j_call: TRBJ2-2
v_call: TRBV5-4
clone_size: -
d_call: -
cdr3_nt: TGTGCCAGCAGCATTACTGTCACGAACACCGGGGAGCTGTTTTTT
cdr3_aa: CASSITVTNTGELFF

j_call: TRBJ2-4
v_call: TRBV30
clone_size: once
d_call: TRBD2
cdr3_nt: TGTGCCTGGAGTGACCGGACTAGCGGGAGGCTTGATATAGCCAAAAACATTCAGTACTTC
cdr3_aa: CAWSDRTSGRLDIAKNIQYF

j_call: TRBJ1-5
v_call: TRBV14
clone_size: few
d_call: -
cdr3_nt: TGTGCCAGCATCTACCGGGGGCAGCCCCAGCATTTT
cdr3_aa: CASIYRGQPQHF

j_call: TRBJ2-7
v_call: TRBV30
clone_size: -
d_call: -
cdr3_nt: TGTGCCTGGAGTGTACCGGACAGCTCCTACGAGCAGTACTTC
cdr3_aa: CAWSVPDSSYEQYF

j_call: TRBJ1-4
v_call: TRBV18
clone_size: -
d_call: -
cdr3_nt: TGTGCCAGCTCACCACTTTCACGAACAGACAAGGAAAAACTGTTTTTT
cdr3_aa: CASSPLSRTDKEKLFF

j_call: TRBJ2-1
v_call: TRBV11-2
clone_size: -
d_call: -
cdr3_nt: TGTGCCAGCAGCTTAGAGCCTAGCTATCACAATGAGCAGTTCTTC
cdr3_aa: CASSLEPSYHNEQFF

j_call: TRBJ2-5
v_call: TRBV29-1
clone_size: -
d_call: -
cdr3_nt: TGCAGCGTTGAAAAACAGCAAGAGACCCAGTACTTC
cdr3_aa: CSVEKQQETQYF

j_call: TRBJ2-3
v_call: TRBV28
clone_size: -
d_call: -
cdr3_nt: TGTGCCAGCAGTCAGGACAGAATATCCCCCACAGATACGCAGTATTTT
cdr3_aa: CASSQDRISPTDTQYF

j_call: TRBJ1-2
v_call: TRBV29-1
clone_size: -
d_call: -
cdr3_nt: TGCAGCGTTGAAGGGAGCATTGGCTATGGCTACACCTTC
cdr3_aa: CSVEGSIGYGYTF

j_call: TRBJ2-3
v_call: TRBV6-1
clone_size: -
d_call: TRBD2
cdr3_nt: TGTGCCAGCAGTGCGGGGGGGACTAGCACAGATACGCAGTATTTT
cdr3_aa: CASSAGGTSTDTQYF

j_call: TRBJ1-1
v_call: TRBV7-2
clone_size: -
d_call: -
cdr3_nt: TGTGCCAGCAGCTGGAGGGGGAATCCGAACACTGAAGCTTTCTTT
cdr3_aa: CASSWRGNPNTEAFF